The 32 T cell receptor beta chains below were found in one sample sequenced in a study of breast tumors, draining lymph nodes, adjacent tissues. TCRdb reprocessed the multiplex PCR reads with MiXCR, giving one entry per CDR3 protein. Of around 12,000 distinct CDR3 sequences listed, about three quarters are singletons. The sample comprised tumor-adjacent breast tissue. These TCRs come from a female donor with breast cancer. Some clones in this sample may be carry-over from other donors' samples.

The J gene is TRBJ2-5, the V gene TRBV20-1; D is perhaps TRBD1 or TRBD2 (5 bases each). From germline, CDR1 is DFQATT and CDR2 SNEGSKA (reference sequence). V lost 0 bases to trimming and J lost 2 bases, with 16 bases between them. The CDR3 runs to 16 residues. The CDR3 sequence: CSARDPAYGAQETQYF. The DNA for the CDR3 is TGCAGTGCTAGAGATCCCGCTTACGGGGCTCAAGAGACCCAGTACTTC.

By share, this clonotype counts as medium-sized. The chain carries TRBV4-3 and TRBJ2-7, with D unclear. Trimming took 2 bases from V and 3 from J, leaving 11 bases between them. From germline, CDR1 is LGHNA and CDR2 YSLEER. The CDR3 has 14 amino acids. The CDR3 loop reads CASSQQGFGYEQYF. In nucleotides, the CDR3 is TGCGCCAGCAGCCAACAAGGGTTCGGCTACGAGCAGTACTTC.

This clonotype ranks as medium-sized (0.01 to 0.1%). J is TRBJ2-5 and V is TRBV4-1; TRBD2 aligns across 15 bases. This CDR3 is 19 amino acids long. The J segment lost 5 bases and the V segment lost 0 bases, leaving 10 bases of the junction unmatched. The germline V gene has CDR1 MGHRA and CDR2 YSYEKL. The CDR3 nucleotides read TGCGCCAGCAGCCAAGATGGACTAGCGGGAGGGCCGGCGGGGGAGACCCAGTACTTC. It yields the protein CASSQDGLAGGPAGETQYF.

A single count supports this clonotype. CDR3 residues: CSARDLNEKLFF. CDR3 sequence (DNA): TGCAGTGCACGGGACCTAAATGAAAAACTGTTTTTT. This chain uses TRBV20-1 with TRBJ1-4, with D tentatively TRBD1 (5 bases). From germline, CDR1 is DFQATT and CDR2 SNEGSKA (reference sequence). The CDR3 spans 12 residues. V was clipped by 6 bases and J by 5 bases, with 10 bases between them.

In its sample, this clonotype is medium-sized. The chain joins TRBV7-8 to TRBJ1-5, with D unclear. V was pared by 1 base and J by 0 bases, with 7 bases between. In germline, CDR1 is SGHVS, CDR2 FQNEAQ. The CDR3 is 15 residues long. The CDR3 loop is CASSLGTLSNQPQHF. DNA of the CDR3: TGTGCCAGCAGCTTAGGGACCCTTAGCAATCAGCCCCAGCATTTT.

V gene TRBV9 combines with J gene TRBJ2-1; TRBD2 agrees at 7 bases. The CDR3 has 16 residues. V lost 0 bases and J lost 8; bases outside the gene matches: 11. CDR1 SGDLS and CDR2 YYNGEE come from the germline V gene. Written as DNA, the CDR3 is TGTGCCAGCAGCGTAGCGGCGGCGGGAGCAGGTCATGAGCAGTTCTTC. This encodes CASSVAAAGAGHEQFF.

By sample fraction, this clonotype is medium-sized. CDR3 DNA: TGTGCCAGCAGCTTAGCGAGGGTTCTCTACAATGAGCAGTTCTTC. It is translated as CASSLARVLYNEQFF. The genes are TRBV7-9 and TRBJ2-1; weak D call: TRBD2 (5 bases). CDR3 length: 15 amino acids. The germline V gene encodes CDR1 SEHNR and CDR2 FQNEAQ (reference sequence). V lost 0 bases and J 3 bases, leaving 9 bases between the germline ends.

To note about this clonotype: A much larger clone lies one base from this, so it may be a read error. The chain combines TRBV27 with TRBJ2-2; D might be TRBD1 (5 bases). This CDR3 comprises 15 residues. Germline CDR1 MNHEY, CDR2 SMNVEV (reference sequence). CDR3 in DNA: TGTGACAGCAGTCCTGGAGACAGATATACCGGGGAGCTGTTTTTT. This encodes CDSSPGDRYTGELFF.

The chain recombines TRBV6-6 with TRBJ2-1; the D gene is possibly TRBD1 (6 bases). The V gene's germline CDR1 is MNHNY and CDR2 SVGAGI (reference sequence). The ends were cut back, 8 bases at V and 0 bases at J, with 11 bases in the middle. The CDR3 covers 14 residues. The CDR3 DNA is TGTGCCAGCCTGGGACAAACCTCCTACAATGAGCAGTTCTTC. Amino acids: CASLGQTSYNEQFF.

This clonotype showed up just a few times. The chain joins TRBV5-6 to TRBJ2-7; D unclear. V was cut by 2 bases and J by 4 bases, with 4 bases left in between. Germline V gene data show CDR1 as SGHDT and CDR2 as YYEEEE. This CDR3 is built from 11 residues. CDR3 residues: CASSFRYEQYF. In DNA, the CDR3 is TGTGCCAGCAGCTTTCGGTACGAGCAGTACTTC.

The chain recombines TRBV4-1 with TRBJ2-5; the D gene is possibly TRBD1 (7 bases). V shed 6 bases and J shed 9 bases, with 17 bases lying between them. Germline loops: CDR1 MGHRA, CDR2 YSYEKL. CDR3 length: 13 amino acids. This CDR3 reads CASRPGGPGPQYF. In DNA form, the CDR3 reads TGCGCCAGCAGACCAGGGGGGCCCGGCCCCCAGTACTTC.

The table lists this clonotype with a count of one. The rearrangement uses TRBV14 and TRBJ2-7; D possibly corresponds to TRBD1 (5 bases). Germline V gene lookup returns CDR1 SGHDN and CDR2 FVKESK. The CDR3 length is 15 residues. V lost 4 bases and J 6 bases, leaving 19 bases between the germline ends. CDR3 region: CASSRDGRALGEQYF. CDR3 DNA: TGTGCCAGCAGCCGAGACGGCAGGGCGTTGGGCGAGCAGTACTTC.

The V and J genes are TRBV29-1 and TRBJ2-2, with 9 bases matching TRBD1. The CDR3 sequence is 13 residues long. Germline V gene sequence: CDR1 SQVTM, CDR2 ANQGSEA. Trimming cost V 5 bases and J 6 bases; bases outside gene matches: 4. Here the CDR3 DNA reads TGCAGCGTTAGGGACAGGGTCTCCGGGGAGCTGTTTTTT. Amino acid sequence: CSVRDRVSGELFF.

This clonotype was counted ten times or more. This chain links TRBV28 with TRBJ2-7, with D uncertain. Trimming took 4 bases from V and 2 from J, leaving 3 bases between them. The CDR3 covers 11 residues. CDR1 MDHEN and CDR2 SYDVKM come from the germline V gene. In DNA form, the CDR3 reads TGTGCCAGCAGTTCTCCCTACGAGCAGTACTTC. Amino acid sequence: CASSSPYEQYF.

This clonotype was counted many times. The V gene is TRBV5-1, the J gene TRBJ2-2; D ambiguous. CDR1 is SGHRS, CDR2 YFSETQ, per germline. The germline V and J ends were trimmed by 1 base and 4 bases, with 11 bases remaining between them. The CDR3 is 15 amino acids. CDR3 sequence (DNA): TGCGCCAGCAGCTTGTTAGTAGCTGCCACCGGGGAGCTGTTTTTT. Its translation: CASSLLVAATGELFF. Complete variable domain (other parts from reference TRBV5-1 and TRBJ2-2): KAGVTQTPRYLIKTRGQQVTLSCSPISGHRSVSWYQQTPGQGLQFLFEYFSETQRNKGNFPGRFSGRQFSNSRSEMNVSTLELGDSALYLCASSLLVAATGELFFGEGSRLTVL.

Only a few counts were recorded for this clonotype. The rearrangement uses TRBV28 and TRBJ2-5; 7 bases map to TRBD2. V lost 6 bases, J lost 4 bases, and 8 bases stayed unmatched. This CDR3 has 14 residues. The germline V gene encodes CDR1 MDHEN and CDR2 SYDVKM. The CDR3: CASRMGGSRETQYF. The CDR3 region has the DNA TGTGCCAGCAGGATGGGGGGGAGTCGAGAGACCCAGTACTTC. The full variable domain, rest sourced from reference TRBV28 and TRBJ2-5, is DVKVTQSSRYLVKRTGEKVFLECVQDMDHENMFWYRQDPGLGLRLIYFSYDVKMKEKGDIPEGYSVSREKKERFSLILESASTNQTSMYLCASRMGGSRETQYFGPGTRLLVL.

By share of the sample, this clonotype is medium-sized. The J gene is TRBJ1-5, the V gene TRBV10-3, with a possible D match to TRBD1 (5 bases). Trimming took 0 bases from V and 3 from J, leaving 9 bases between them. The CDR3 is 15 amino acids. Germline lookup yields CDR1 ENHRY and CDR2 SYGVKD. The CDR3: CAISESGGNNQPQHF. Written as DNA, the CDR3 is TGTGCCATCAGTGAGTCGGGGGGAAACAATCAGCCCCAGCATTTT.

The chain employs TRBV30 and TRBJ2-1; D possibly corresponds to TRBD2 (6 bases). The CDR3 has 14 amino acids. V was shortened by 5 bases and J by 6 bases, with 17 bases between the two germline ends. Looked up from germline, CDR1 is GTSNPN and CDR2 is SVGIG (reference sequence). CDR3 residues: CAWQLANPVNEQFF. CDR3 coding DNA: TGTGCCTGGCAACTAGCAAATCCGGTCAATGAGCAGTTCTTC. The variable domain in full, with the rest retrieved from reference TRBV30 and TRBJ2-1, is SQTIHQWPATLVQPVGSPLSLECTVEGTSNPNLYWYRQAAGRGLQLLFYSVGIGQISSEVPQNLSASRPQDRQFILSSKKLLLSDSGFYLCAWQLANPVNEQFFGPGTRLTVL.

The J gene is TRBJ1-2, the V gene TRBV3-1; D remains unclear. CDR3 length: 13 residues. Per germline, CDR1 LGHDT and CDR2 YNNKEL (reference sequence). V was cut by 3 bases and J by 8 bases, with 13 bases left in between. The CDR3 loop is CASSQGTAEGYTF. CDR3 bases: TGTGCCAGCAGCCAGGGAACGGCAGAAGGCTACACCTTC.

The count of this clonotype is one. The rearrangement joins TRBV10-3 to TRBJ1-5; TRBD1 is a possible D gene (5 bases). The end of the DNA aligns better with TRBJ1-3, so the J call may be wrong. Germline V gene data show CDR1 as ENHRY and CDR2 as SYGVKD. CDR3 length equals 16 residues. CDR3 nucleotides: TGTGCCATCAGTGAGTCTGGGGGAGGCGCGAGTCACACCATATATTTT. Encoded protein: CAISESGGGASHTIYF.

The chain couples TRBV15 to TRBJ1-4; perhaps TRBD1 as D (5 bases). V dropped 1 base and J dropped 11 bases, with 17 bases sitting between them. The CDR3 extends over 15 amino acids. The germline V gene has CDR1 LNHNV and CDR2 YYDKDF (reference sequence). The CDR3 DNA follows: TGTGCCACCAGCAGAGCGACAGTCATGGGAGAGAAACTGTTTTTT. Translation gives CATSRATVMGEKLFF.

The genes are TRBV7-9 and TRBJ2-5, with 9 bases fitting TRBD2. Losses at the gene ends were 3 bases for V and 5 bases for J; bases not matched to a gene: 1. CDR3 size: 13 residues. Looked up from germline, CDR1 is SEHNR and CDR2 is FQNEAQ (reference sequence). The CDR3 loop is CASSFAGGETQYF. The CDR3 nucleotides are TGTGCCAGCAGCTTCGCGGGGGGGGAGACCCAGTACTTC.

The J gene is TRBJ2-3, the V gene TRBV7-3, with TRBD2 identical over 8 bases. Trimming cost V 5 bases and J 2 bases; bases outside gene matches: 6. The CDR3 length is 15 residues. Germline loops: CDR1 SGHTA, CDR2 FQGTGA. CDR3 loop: CASSRGGRSTDTQYF. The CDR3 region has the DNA TGTGCCAGCAGCCGGGGCGGGAGGTCCACAGATACGCAGTATTTT.

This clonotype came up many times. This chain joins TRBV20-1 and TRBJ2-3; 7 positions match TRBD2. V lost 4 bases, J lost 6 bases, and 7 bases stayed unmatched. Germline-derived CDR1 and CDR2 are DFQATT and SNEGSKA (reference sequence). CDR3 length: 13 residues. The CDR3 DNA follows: TGCAGTGCTAAGGCTAGCGGAAGGGATACGCAGTATTTT. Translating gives CSAKASGRDTQYF.

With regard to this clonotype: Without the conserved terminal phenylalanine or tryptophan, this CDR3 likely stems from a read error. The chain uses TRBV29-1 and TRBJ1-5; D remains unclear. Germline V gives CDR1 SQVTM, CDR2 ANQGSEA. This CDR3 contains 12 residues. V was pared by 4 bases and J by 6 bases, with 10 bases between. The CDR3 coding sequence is TGCAGCGTTGGTGGGGAATCTCAGCCCCAGCATGTT. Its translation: CSVGGESQPQHV.

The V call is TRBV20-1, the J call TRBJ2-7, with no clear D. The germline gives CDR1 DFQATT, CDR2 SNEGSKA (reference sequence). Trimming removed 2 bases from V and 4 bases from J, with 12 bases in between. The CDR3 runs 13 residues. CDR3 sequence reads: CSARFQSDYEQYF. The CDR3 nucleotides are TGCAGTGCTAGATTCCAATCTGATTACGAGCAGTACTTC.

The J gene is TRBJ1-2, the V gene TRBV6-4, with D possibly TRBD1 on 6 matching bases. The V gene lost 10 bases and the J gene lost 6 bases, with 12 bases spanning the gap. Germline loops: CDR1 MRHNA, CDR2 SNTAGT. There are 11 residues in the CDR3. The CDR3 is CANDPGDGYTF. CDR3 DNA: TGTGCCAACGACCCAGGGGATGGCTACACCTTC.

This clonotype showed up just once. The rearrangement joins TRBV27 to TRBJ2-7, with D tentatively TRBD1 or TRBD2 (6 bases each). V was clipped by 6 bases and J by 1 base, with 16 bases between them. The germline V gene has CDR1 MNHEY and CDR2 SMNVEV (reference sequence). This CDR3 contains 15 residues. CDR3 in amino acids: CASSFRGGGSYEQYF. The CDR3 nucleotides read TGTGCCAGCAGCTTTAGAGGAGGGGGGTCCTACGAGCAGTACTTC.

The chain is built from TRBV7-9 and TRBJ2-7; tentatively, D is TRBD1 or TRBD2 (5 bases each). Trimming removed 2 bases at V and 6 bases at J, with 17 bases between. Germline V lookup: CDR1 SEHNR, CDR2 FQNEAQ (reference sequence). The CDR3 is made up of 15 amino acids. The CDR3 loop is CASSLRDQGTSEQYF. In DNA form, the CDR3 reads TGTGCCAGCAGCTTACGGGATCAGGGAACGTCCGAGCAGTACTTC.

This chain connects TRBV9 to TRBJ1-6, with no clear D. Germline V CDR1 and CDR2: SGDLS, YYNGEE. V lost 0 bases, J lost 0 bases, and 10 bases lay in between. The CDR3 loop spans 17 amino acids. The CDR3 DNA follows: TGTGCCAGCAGCGTAGAGGGCGGCAACTCCTATAATTCACCCCTCCACTTT. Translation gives CASSVEGGNSYNSPLHF.

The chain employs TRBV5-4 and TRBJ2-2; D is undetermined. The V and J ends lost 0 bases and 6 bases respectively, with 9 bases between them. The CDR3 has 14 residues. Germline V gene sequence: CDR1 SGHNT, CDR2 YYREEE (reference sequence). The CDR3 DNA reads TGTGCCAGCAGCTTGGATGTGGTCCCCGGGGAGCTGTTTTTT. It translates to CASSLDVVPGELFF. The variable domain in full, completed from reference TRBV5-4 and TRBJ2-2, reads ETGVTQSPTHLIKTRGQQVTLRCSSQSGHNTVSWYQQALGQGPQFIFQYYREEENGRGNFPPRFSGLQFPNYSSELNVNALELDDSALYLCASSLDVVPGELFFGEGSRLTVL.

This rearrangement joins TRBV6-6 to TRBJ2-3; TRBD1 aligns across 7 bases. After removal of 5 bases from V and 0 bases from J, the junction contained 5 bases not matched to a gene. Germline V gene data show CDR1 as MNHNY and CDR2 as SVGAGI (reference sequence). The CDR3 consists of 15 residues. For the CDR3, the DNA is TGTGCCAGCAGTGACGGGACAGCAAGCACAGATACGCAGTATTTT. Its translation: CASSDGTASTDTQYF.